Following are 8 T cell receptor beta chains from one sample sequenced in a study of blood T cell repertoires in COVID-19. Data came from immunoSEQ multiplex PCR; TCRdb stores just in-frame clones and leaves some out. The repertoire holds about 250,000 clones, with about 88% as singletons. The sequenced sample consisted of peripheral blood. These receptors were obtained from a woman aged 40 to 55 who had recovered from COVID-19.

The chain is built from TRBV7-8 and TRBJ2-1, with 9 bases aligning to TRBD1. After removal of 5 bases from V and 6 bases from J, the junction contained 8 bases not matched to a gene. The CDR3 has 15 residues. Germline assignment: CDR1 SGHVS and CDR2 FQNEAQ. The CDR3 here is CASSGRDRALNEQFF. CDR3 in DNA: TGTGCCAGCAGCGGCCGGGACAGGGCCCTCAATGAGCAGTTCTTC.

This sequence joins TRBV7-9 and TRBJ2-7; a weak D match, TRBD1 (5 bases). The CDR3 spans 14 residues. V lost 4 bases and J 4 bases, leaving 14 bases between the germline ends. In germline, CDR1 is SEHNR, CDR2 FQNEAQ (reference sequence). Written as DNA, the CDR3 is TGTGCCAGCAGCTGGGCTAAAGGGGATTACGAGCAGTACTTC. Amino acid sequence: CASSWAKGDYEQYF.

This clone has a single count. V gene TRBV19 combines with J gene TRBJ2-3; 9 nucleotides align to TRBD1. Germline assignment: CDR1 LNHDA and CDR2 SQIVND (reference sequence). CDR3 size: 14 residues. With 9 bases clipped from V and 3 bases from J, the junction kept 7 bases outside the gene matches. This CDR3 is CASRDRGRTDTQYF. For the CDR3, the DNA is TGTGCCAGCCGAGACAGGGGGAGAACAGATACGCAGTATTTT.

This rearrangement joins TRBV7-2 to TRBJ2-1, with TRBD2 identical over 11 bases. This CDR3 contains 13 residues. Germline values: CDR1 SGHTA, CDR2 FQGNSA. The V and J ends lost 4 bases and 9 bases, in that order; junction bases with no gene match: 2. The CDR3 DNA reads as TGTGCCAGCAGCTCCGGACTAGCGGGTGAGCAGTTCTTC. Translation: CASSSGLAGEQFF.

The rearrangement uses TRBV29-1 and TRBJ1-2; D ambiguous. V was pared by 6 bases and J by 2 bases, with 10 bases between. CDR3 length equals 12 residues. CDR1 is SQVTM and CDR2 is ANQGSEA in the germline V gene. The CDR3, as DNA: TGCAGCGTAACCGAACTCAACTATGGCTACACCTTC. Translating gives CSVTELNYGYTF.

J is TRBJ1-2 and V is TRBV25-1; D is unclear. This CDR3 is 11 amino acids long. V was pared by 5 bases and J by 7 bases, with 8 bases between. CDR1 MGHDK and CDR2 SYGVNS come from the germline V gene. CDR3 nucleotide sequence: TGTGCCAGCAGTACCCTAAGTGGCTACACCTTC. It specifies CASSTLSGYTF.

This chain links TRBV27 with TRBJ2-1, with D possibly TRBD1 on 5 matching bases. CDR1 MNHEY and CDR2 SMNVEV come from the germline V gene (reference sequence). Trimming left V 2 bases short and J 7 bases short, with 15 bases between. This CDR3 has 15 amino acids. The CDR3 spells CASSLGSGPKNEQFF. The CDR3, as DNA: TGTGCCAGCAGTTTAGGGTCAGGGCCCAAGAATGAGCAGTTCTTC.

The V and J genes are TRBV6-5 and TRBJ2-7, with D maybe TRBD2 (6 bases). Germline CDR1 is MNHEY and CDR2 is SVGAGI. The CDR3 sequence is 13 residues long. V lost 5 bases, J lost 3 bases, and 11 bases lay in between. As DNA, the CDR3 is TGTGCCAGCAGTCCCCCAGCGGGCTACGAGCAGTACTTC. Protein sequence: CASSPPAGYEQYF.